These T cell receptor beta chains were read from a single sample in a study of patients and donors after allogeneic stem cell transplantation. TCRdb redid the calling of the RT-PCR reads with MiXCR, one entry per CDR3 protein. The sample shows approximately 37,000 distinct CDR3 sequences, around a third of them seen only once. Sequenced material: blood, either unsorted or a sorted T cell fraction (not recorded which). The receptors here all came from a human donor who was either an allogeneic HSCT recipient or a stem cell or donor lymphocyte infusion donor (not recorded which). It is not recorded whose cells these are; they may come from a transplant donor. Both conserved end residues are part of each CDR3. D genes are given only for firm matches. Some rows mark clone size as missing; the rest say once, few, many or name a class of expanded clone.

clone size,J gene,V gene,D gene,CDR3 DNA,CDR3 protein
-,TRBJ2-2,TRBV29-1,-,TGCAGCGGCTCCAAGGCCACCGGGGAGCTGTTTTTT,CSGSKATGELFF
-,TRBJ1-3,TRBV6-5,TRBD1,TGTGCCAGCGGAAGGCACTCTTCACAGGGGAGACCTGGAAACACCATATATTTT,CASGRHSSQGRPGNTIYF
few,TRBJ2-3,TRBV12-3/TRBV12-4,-,TGTGCCAGCAGGCAGCTGGATACGCAGTATTTT,CASRQLDTQYF
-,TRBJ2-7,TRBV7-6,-,TGTGCCAGCAGCTCCTCCTGGGAGCAGTACTTC,CASSSSWEQYF
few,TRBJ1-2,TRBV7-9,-,TGTGCCAGCAGCATTACAGGGAGCTACACCTTC,CASSITGSYTF
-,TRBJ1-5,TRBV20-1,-,TGCAGTGCTAGAGGGAAATGGGATCAGCCCCAGCATTTT,CSARGKWDQPQHF
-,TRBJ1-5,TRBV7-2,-,TGTGCCAGCAGCTTAATACCTAATCTAATAGGTTATAGCAATCAGCCCCAGCATTTT,CASSLIPNLIGYSNQPQHF
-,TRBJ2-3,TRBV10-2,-,TGCGCCAGCAGTGAGAGGACGCAGTATTTT,CASSERTQYF
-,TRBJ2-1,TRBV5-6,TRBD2,TGTGCCAGCAGCTTGGCCAAGTTAGGACTAGCGGGAGAGATCGATGAGCAGTTCTTC,CASSLAKLGLAGEIDEQFF
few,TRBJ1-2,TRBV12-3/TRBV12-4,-,TGTGCCAGCAGTTCCCTAAACTATGGCTACACCTTC,CASSSLNYGYTF
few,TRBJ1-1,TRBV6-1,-,TGTGCCAGCAGGAAGCAGGGGAACACTGAAGCTTTCTTT,CASRKQGNTEAFF
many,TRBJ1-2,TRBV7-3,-,TGTGCCAGCAGCTTAACAGCTAACTATGGCTACACCTTC,CASSLTANYGYTF
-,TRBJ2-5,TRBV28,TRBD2,TGTGCCAGCAGCCCCCCGGGACTAGCGCAGGAGACCCAGTACTTC,CASSPPGLAQETQYF
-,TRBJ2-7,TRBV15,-,TGTGCCACCAGCTTAATAGCTGGAGTTCGGCGGCAGTACTTC,CATSLIAGVRRQYF
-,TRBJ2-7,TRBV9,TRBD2,TGTGCCAGCAGCGTAGCTGCTAGCGGGCTCTACGAGCTGTACTTC,CASSVAASGLYELYF
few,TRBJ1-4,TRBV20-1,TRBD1,TGCAGTGCTAGAGATAGGGGGCAGGGAGGTGAAAAACTGTTTTTT,CSARDRGQGGEKLFF
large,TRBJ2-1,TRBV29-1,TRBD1,TGCAGCGTTGAAATCTGGGACAGCTCTTACAATGAGCAGTTCTTC,CSVEIWDSSYNEQFF
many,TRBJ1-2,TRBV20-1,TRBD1,TGCAGTGCTTCATCTTCCGGGACAGCTTATGGCTACACCTTC,CSASSSGTAYGYTF
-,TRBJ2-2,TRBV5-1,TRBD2,TGCGCCAGCAGCTTAGGACTAGCTGTCGGGGAGCTGTTTTTT,CASSLGLAVGELFF
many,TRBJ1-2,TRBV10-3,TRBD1,TGTGCCATCACGGGGACAGCCCTCCCTAACTATGGCTACACCTTC,CAITGTALPNYGYTF
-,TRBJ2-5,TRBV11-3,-,TGTGCCAGCAGCTTCGGCTTGACAACTAGCATGGCCCGAGGACAAGAGACCCAGTACTTC,CASSFGLTTSMARGQETQYF
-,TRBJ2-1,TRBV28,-,TGTGCCAACACGTATGGGGGGAGGAAGCAGTTCTTC,CANTYGGRKQFF
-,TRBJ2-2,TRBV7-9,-,TGTGCCAGCGCGAACACCGGGGAGCTGTTTTTT,CASANTGELFF
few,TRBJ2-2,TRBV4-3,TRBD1,TGCGCCAGCAGCCAACTGACAGGGTCGAACACCGGGGAGCTGTTTTTT,CASSQLTGSNTGELFF
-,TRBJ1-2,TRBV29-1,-,TGCAGCGTTCAACAGGGCCCTTCATCCGGCTACACCTTC,CSVQQGPSSGYTF
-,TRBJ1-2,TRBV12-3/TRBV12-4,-,TGTGCCAGCAGGGTCGGGGGCGGCTACACCTTC,CASRVGGGYTF
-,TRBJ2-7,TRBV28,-,TGTGCCAGCAGTTTCGGCGGGACCAGCTCCTACGAGCAGTACTTC,CASSFGGTSSYEQYF
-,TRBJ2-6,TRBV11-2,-,TGTGCCAGCAGCCTCGGCCCACAGTTCTCTGGGGCCAACGTCCTGACTTTC,CASSLGPQFSGANVLTF
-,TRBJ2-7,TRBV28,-,TGTGCCAGCACCAAACACGGGTCCTACGAGCAGTACTTC,CASTKHGSYEQYF
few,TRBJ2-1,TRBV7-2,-,TGTGCCAGCATTATTATAGGGGGGGCGGATGAGCAGTTCTTC,CASIIIGGADEQFF
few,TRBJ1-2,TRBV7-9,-,TGTGCCAGCAGCTTAGCGCAAGGCAACGGCTACACCTTC,CASSLAQGNGYTF
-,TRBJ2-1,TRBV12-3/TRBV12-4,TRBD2,TGTGCCAGCAGTTTTGGAGGGAGGGCCCCCTTAGACAATGAGCAGTTCTTC,CASSFGGRAPLDNEQFF
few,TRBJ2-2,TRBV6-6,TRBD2,TGTGCCAGCACACGGGAGGCTACGAACACCGGGGAGCTGTTTTTT,CASTREATNTGELFF
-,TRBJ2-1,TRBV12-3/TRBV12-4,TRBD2,TGTGCCAGCAGTTTAGGGACTAGCGGGATCCTCTCCTACAATGAGCAGTTCTTC,CASSLGTSGILSYNEQFF
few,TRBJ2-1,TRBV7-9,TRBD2,TGTGCCAGCAGCGGGGCTAGCGGGATCAATGAGCAGTTCTTC,CASSGASGINEQFF
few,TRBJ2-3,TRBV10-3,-,TGTGCCATCAGTGAGGGGCCAGGTTTACCAGATACGCAGTATTTT,CAISEGPGLPDTQYF
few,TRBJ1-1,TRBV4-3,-,TGCGCCAGCAGCCTCGAGTTTTCCTTCGGGACAGAAGCTTTCTTT,CASSLEFSFGTEAFF
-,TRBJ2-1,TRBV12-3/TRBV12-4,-,TGTGCCAGCAGTTTAAGGGGGAATGAGCAGTTCTTC,CASSLRGNEQFF
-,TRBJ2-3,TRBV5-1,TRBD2,TGCGCCAGCAGCTTGGCTCTAGCGGGAGTAGATACGCAGTATTTT,CASSLALAGVDTQYF
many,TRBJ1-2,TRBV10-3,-,TGTGCCATCAGTCAGGGTATTGGCTATGGCTACACCTTC,CAISQGIGYGYTF
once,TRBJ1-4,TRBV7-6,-,TGTGCCAGCAGCTCTGGCACAGGACATAATGAAAAACTGTTTTTT,CASSSGTGHNEKLFF
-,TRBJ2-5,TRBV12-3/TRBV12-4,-,TGTGCCAGCAGTACGACAGGTAGCCGGGAGACCCAGTACTTC,CASSTTGSRETQYF
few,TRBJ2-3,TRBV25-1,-,TGTGCCAGCAGTGAAATCAGGAGTTCCCTAGTCCGCACAGATACGCAGTATTTT,CASSEIRSSLVRTDTQYF
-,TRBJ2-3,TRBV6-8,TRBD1,TGTGCCAGCAGCCGGTCGGGACAGCAACTCAGGGGAGATACGCAGTATTTT,CASSRSGQQLRGDTQYF
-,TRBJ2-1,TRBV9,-,TGTGCCAGCAGCGTAGCCGGGCGACCCTACAATGAGCAGTTCTTC,CASSVAGRPYNEQFF
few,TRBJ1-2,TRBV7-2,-,TGTGCCAGCAGCTTATTAAAGGGAATCAGCTATGGCTACACCTTC,CASSLLKGISYGYTF
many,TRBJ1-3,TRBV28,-,TGTGCCAGCAGTTTGAGCCAGAGTTTCTTCTCTGGAAACACCATATATTTT,CASSLSQSFFSGNTIYF
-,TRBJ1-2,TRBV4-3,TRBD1,TGCGCCAGCAGCCAAGAACAGGGGGCATATGGCTACACCTTC,CASSQEQGAYGYTF
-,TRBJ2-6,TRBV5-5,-,TGTGCCAGCAGCGGGGCCAACGTCCTGACTTTC,CASSGANVLTF
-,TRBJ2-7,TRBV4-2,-,TGTGCCAGCAGCCAAGATGCTGGGGGCTACATCTACGAGCAGTACTTC,CASSQDAGGYIYEQYF
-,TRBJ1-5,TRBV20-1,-,TGCAGTGCGAGGGAGGATAGCAATCAGCCCCAGCATTTT,CSAREDSNQPQHF
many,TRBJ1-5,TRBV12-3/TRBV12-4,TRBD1,TGTGCCAGCAATAAGGGGGCATGGCAGCCCCAGCATTTT,CASNKGAWQPQHF
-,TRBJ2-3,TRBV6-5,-,TGTGCCAGCAGGATCGGAGGGAGGAGAGATACGCAGTATTTT,CASRIGGRRDTQYF
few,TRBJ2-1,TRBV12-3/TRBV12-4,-,TGTGCCAGCAGTTTATGGGTGCACTCCTACAATGAGCAGTTCTTC,CASSLWVHSYNEQFF
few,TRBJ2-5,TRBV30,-,TGTGCCTGGAGTGGCCTTTTAAGGGAGACCCAGTACTTC,CAWSGLLRETQYF